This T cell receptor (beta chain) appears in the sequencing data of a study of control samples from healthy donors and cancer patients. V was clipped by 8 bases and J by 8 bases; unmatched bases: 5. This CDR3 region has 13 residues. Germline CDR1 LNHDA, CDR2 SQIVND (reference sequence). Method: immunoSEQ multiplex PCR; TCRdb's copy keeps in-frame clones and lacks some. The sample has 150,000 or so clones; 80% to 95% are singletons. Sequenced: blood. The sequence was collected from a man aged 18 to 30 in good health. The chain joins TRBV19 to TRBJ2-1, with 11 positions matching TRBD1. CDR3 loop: CASAPGQGDEQFF. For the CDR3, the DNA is TGTGCCAGTGCTCCGGGACAGGGGGATGAGCAGTTCTTC.